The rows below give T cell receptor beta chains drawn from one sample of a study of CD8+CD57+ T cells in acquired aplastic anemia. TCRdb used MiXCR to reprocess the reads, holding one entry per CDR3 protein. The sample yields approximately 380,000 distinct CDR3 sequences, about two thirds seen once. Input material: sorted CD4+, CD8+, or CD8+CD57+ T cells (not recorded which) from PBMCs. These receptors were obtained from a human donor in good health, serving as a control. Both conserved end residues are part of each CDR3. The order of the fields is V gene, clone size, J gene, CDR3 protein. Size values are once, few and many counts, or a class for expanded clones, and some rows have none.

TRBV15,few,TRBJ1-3,CATSNLRFSSGNTIYF
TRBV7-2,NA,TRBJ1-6,CASSVGAGLSTYGF
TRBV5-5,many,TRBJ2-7,CASSTTGASYEQYF
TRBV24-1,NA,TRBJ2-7,CSAGGDTFSYEQYF
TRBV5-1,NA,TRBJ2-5,CASSLGLGQGGETQYF
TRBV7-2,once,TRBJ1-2,CASSRDTGRGSRYTF
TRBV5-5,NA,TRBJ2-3,CASNLQGTDTQYF
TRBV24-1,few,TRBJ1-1,CATSWTKRDTEAFF
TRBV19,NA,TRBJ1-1,CASSKWGIKAFF
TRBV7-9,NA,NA,CASSVTQKSEQYF
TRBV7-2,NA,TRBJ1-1,CASRTGQSRETQYFF
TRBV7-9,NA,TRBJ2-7,CASSHNTYEQYF
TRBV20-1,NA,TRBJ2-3,CSARCPADTQYF
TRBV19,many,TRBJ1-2,CASTHHRDGNYGYTF
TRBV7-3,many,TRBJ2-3,CASSSRGGRGSTDTQYF
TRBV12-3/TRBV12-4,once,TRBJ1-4,CASSFGVQGVEKLFF
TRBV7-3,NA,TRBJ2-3,CASSPKVGRADTQYF
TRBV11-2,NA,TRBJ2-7,CASSAPTGLAVEQYF
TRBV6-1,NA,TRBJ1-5,CAISIQGAQPQHF
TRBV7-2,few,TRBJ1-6,CASSEAMSSYNSPLHF
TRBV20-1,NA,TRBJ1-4,CSAASGMGDAGEKLFF
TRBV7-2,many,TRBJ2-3,CASSSGGEDTQYF
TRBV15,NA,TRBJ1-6,CPTGSTLGGYNSLLHF
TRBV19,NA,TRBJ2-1,CASSVSSASPYNEQFF
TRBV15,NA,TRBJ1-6,CASSSDSEYEHHF
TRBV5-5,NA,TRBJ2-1,CAGSSRGAEGNEQFF
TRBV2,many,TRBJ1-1,CASSGPRDINTEAFF
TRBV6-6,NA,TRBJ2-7,CASKAQVTGGSYEQYF
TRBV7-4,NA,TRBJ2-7,CASSLGESCEQYF
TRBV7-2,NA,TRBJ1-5,CASSLTMFSNQPQHF
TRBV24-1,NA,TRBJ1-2,CATSAFDRVDYGYTF
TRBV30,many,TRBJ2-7,CAWSVPPTGISYEQYF
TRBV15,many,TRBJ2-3,CATSRDPGGGTDTQYF
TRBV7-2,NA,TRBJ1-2,CASSLSGGRLYNDGYTF
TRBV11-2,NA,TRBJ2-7,CASSLPGTGVLQYF
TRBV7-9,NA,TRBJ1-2,CASSLQGADYGYAF
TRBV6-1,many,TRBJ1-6,CASSVPPGQGYSPLHF
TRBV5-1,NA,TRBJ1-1,CASTVTGAPDTEAFF
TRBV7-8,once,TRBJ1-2,CASSEGEGGYTF
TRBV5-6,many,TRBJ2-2,CASSLAPYTGELFF
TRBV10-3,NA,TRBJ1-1,CAISGPNTEAFF
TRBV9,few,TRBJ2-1,CASSALGGPVYNEQFF
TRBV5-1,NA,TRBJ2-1,CASSRGIGDNEQFF